This T cell receptor (beta chain) was observed in a study of blood T cell repertoires in COVID-19. CDR3 size: 16 residues. Germline V gene data show CDR1 as ENHRY and CDR2 as SYGVKD. V was trimmed by 10 bases and J by 3 bases, leaving 25 bases between them. As originally analysed: Reference gene primers were amplified, and this amplification served to estimate nucleated cell counts. The data were produced by immunoSEQ multiplex PCR, yet TCRdb's version contains in-frame clones alone and is incomplete. The DNA was the basis for D and trimming; V, J and clone size are from that table. This table holds just over 75,000 clones, approximately 88% found once.

The specimen sequenced was peripheral blood. This receptor was taken from a woman of 80 years or more with active or convalescent COVID-19. This chain joins TRBV10-3 and TRBJ2-7, with a tentative D call TRBD1 (5 bases). The CDR3 DNA is TGTGCCACCAAGGCCCGAGACAGTAAACTATTCTACGAGCAGTACTTC. Its protein product is CATKARDSKLFYEQYF.